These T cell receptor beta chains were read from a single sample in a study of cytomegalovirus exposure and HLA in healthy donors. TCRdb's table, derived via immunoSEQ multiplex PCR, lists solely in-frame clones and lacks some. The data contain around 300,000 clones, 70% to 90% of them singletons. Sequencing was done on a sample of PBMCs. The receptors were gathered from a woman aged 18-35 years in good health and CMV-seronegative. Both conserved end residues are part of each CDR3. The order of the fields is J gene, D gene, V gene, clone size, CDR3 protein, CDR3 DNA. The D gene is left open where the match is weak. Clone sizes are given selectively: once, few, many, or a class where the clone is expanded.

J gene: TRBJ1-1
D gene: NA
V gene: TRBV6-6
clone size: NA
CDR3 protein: CASSSPRRQGGAEAFF
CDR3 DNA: TGTGCCAGCAGTTCCCCTCGTCGTCAGGGCGGGGCTGAAGCTTTCTTT

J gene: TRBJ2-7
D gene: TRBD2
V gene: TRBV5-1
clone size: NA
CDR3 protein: CASSHLADSYEQYF
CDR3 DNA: TGCGCCAGCAGCCACCTAGCGGACTCCTACGAGCAGTACTTC

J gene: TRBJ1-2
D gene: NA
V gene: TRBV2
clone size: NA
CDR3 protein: CASIRDTAGYGYTF
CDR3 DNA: TGTGCCAGCATCCGGGACACGGCCGGGTATGGCTACACCTTC

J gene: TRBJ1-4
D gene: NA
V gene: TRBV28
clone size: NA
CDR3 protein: CASSFHHASTNEKLFF
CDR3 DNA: TGTGCCAGCAGTTTTCATCACGCGTCAACTAATGAAAAACTGTTTTTT

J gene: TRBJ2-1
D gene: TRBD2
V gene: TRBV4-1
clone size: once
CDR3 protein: CASSQVVAGANEQFF
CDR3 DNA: TGCGCCAGCAGCCAAGTTGTAGCGGGAGCGAATGAGCAGTTCTTC

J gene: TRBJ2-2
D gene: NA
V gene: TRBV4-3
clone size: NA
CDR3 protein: CASSQVIEVTVTGELFF
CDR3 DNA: TGCGCCAGCAGCCAAGTAATCGAAGTGACAGTTACCGGGGAGCTGTTTTTT

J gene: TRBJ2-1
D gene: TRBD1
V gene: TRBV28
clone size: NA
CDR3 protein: CASSWTGKPLF
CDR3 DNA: TGTGCCAGCAGTTGGACAGGGAAGCCGCTCTTC

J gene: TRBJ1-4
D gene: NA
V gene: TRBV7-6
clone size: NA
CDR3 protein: CASSSYSFGEKLFF
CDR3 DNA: TGTGCCAGCAGCTCCTATTCCTTTGGTGAAAAACTGTTTTTT

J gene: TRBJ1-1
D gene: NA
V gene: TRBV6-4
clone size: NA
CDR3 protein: CASSEGQNTEAFF
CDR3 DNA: TGTGCCAGCAGTGAAGGACAGAACACTGAAGCTTTCTTT

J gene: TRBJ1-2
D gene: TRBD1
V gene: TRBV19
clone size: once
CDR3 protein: CASSPTGGEGYGYTF
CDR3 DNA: TGTGCCAGTAGTCCGACAGGGGGCGAAGGCTATGGCTACACCTTC

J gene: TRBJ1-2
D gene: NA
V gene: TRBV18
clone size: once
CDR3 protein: CASSPLDSYGYTF
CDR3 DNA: TGTGCCAGCTCACCCCTGGACAGCTATGGCTACACCTTC

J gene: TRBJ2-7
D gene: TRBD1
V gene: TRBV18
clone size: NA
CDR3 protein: CASSPDREGEQYF
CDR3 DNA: TGTGCCAGCTCACCCGACAGGGAAGGGGAGCAGTACTTC

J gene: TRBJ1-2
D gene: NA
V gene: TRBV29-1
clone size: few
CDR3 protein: CSVKGGNYGYTF
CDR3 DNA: TGCAGCGTAAAGGGAGGGAACTATGGCTACACCTTC

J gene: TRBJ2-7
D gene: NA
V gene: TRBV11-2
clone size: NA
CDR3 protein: CASSEEVSREQYF
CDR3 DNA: TGTGCCAGCAGCGAAGAGGTGTCCCGCGAGCAGTACTTC

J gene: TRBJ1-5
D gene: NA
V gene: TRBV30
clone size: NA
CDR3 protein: CAWSVGGLAQPQHF
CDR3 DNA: TGTGCCTGGAGTGTCGGGGGTTTGGCTCAGCCCCAGCATTTT

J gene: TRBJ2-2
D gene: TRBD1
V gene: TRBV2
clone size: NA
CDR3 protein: CASSKSGTGGHTGELFF
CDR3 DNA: TGTGCCAGCAGTAAAAGTGGGACAGGGGGTCACACCGGGGAGCTGTTTTTT

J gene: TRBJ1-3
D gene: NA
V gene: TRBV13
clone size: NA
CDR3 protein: CAYRDNSGNTIYF
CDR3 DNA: TGTGCCTACAGGGACAACTCTGGAAACACCATATATTTT

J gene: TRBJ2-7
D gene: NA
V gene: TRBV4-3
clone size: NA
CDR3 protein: CASSQALRTKGSYEQYF
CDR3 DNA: TGCGCCAGCAGCCAAGCCTTAAGGACTAAGGGGAGTTACGAGCAGTACTTC